The 14 T cell receptor beta chains listed next were all sequenced from one sample in a study of OX40 agonist ivuxolimab in advanced cancers. Assay used: immunoSEQ multiplex PCR; TCRdb lists only in-frame clones, some missing. The table shows under 95,000 clones, with about 82% occurring only once. Sequencing used CD4+ or CD8+ T cells sorted from blood, obtained in a trial of the OX40 agonist ivuxolimab. These receptors came from an adult with an advanced solid tumor such as melanoma, head and neck, liver or kidney cancer.

The chain uses TRBV2 and TRBJ1-2; D possibly corresponds to TRBD1 (6 bases). The V end was cut by 7 bases, the J end by 5 bases, with 17 bases between. The CDR3 covers 14 residues. CDR1 is SNHLY, CDR2 FYNNEI, per germline. This CDR3 is CASNGGGRGYGYTF. CDR3 nucleotides: TGTGCCAGCAATGGCGGGGGGCGGGGTTATGGCTACACCTTC.

This clone occurred once. The chain has TRBV4-3 and TRBJ2-7; tentative D call: TRBD1 (5 bases). This CDR3 has 14 amino acids. CDR1 is LGHNA, CDR2 YSLEER, per germline. V was trimmed by 0 bases and J by 3 bases, leaving 9 bases between them. The CDR3 loop reads CASSQDSQGYEQYF. CDR3 nucleotide sequence: TGCGCCAGCAGCCAAGATAGCCAGGGCTACGAGCAGTACTTC.

This clone was observed a single time. This chain joins TRBV2 and TRBJ1-3; D unresolved. The CDR3 is 15 residues long. Looked up from germline, CDR1 is SNHLY and CDR2 is FYNNEI. The V end was cut by 3 bases, the J end by 0 bases, with 9 bases between. The DNA for the CDR3 is TGTGCCAGCAGTGATCGGCAGAGCTCTGGAAACACCATATATTTT. Amino acids: CASSDRQSSGNTIYF.

The chain couples TRBV5-6 to TRBJ2-1, with TRBD2 matching 15 bases. Germline CDR1 reads SGHDT; CDR2 reads YYEEEE. This CDR3 spans 16 amino acids. After removal of 4 bases from V and 9 bases from J, the junction contained 8 bases not matched to a gene. The chain's CDR3 is CASSHRTSGRAGEQFF. The DNA for the CDR3 is TGTGCCAGCAGCCATCGGACTAGCGGGAGGGCAGGTGAGCAGTTCTTC.

The chain links TRBV7-3 to TRBJ1-2; 12 bases agree with TRBD1. CDR1 and CDR2 (germline): SGHTA, FQGTGA. V was clipped by 6 bases and J by 6 bases; unmatched bases: 11. CDR3 length: 16 amino acids. CDR3 bases: TGTGCCAGCAGTCGAACCGGGACAGGGGGCGAAGATGGCTACACCTTC. This translates into CASSRTGTGGEDGYTF.

This chain links TRBV19 with TRBJ1-4; no clear D. Looked up from germline, CDR1 is LNHDA and CDR2 is SQIVND (reference sequence). V lost 7 bases and J lost 5, with 14 bases in between. The CDR3 covers 14 residues. The CDR3 coding sequence is TGTGCCAGTAAATTCAGGACTCCCAATGAAAAACTGTTTTTT. Its translation: CASKFRTPNEKLFF.

The chain carries TRBV10-3 and TRBJ1-1, with unresolved D. In germline, CDR1 is ENHRY, CDR2 SYGVKD. Trimming left V 1 base short and J 6 bases short, with 9 bases between. This CDR3 contains 13 residues. This chain's CDR3 is CAISEYSKPEAFF. CDR3 coding DNA: TGTGCCATCAGTGAGTATTCTAAGCCTGAAGCTTTCTTT.

This clone was counted at least ten times. The rearrangement uses TRBV27 and TRBJ2-7; 9 positions agree with TRBD2. Trimming took 8 bases from V and 6 from J; bases not matched to a gene: 14. This CDR3 region has 15 residues. The V gene's germline CDR1 is MNHEY and CDR2 SMNVEV (reference sequence). CDR3 in amino acids: CASFTRAGGPSEQYF. DNA of the CDR3: TGTGCCAGCTTCACGAGGGCGGGAGGGCCCTCCGAGCAGTACTTC.

The chain joins TRBV27 to TRBJ2-1; D is possibly TRBD2 (6 bases). Germline CDR1 MNHEY, CDR2 SMNVEV (reference sequence). CDR3 length: 17 amino acids. V shed 5 bases and J shed 3 bases, with 20 bases lying between them. CDR3 DNA sequence: TGTGCCAGCAGTCCCCCTCCTTGGGAGGATCTCTACAATGAGCAGTTCTTC. This encodes CASSPPPWEDLYNEQFF.

This chain joins TRBV5-1 and TRBJ2-1, with TRBD2 identical over 11 bases. The germline V gene encodes CDR1 SGHRS and CDR2 YFSETQ. With V trimmed by 5 bases and J by 5 bases, 9 bases remained unmatched. This CDR3 has 16 residues. CDR3 bases: TGCGCCAGCAGTCCTACCCTAGCGGGAGGAAACAATGAGCAGTTCTTC. This sequence encodes CASSPTLAGGNNEQFF. The full variable domain, rest sourced from reference TRBV5-1 and TRBJ2-1, is KAGVTQTPRYLIKTRGQQVTLSCSPISGHRSVSWYQQTPGQGLQFLFEYFSETQRNKGNFPGRFSGRQFSNSRSEMNVSTLELGDSALYLCASSPTLAGGNNEQFFGPGTRLTVL.

The chain couples TRBV9 to TRBJ1-6; 8 bases line up with TRBD1. Germline V lookup: CDR1 SGDLS, CDR2 YYNGEE. Unmatched junction bases numbered 3, after V lost 4 bases and J lost 6 bases. This CDR3 is 14 amino acids long. CDR3 coding DNA: TGTGCCAGCAGCCTCGGACAGGGTAATTCACCCCTCCACTTT. It yields the protein CASSLGQGNSPLHF.

The chain links TRBV7-9 to TRBJ1-2, with D possibly being TRBD1 (5 bases). Per germline, CDR1 SEHNR and CDR2 FQNEAQ (reference sequence). The CDR3 spans 12 residues. Trimming left V 6 bases short and J 6 bases short, with 11 bases between. The DNA for the CDR3 is TGTGCCAGCAGTTATTTAGGGGATGGCTACACCTTC. Residues: CASSYLGDGYTF.

This chain uses TRBV7-6 with TRBJ1-1; D gene uncertain. This CDR3 region has 15 residues. Trimming stripped 2 bases from V and 4 bases from J, with 14 bases between. Germline V gives CDR1 SGHVS, CDR2 FNYEAQ. The CDR3 nucleotides read TGTGCCAGCAGCTTAAACCCCGATCTTGGCACTGAAGCTTTCTTT. Translation gives CASSLNPDLGTEAFF.

The V and J genes are TRBV10-3 and TRBJ2-1; 9 bases are a match to TRBD1. V was pared by 10 bases and J by 5 bases, with 3 bases of the junction left unmatched. The germline gives CDR1 ENHRY, CDR2 SYGVKD. The CDR3 is made up of 12 amino acids. The CDR3 DNA sequence: TGTGCCAACAGGGACAGGGACAATGAGCAGTTCTTC. Translating it yields CANRDRDNEQFF.